This T cell receptor (beta chain) was captured in a study of glioma-infiltrating T cells. Many counts were recorded for this clonotype. TCR alpha and beta CDR3 regions were amplified from RNA using iRepertoire nested multiplex PCR. TCRdb ran MiXCR on the multiplex PCR reads and lists one entry per CDR3 protein. This sample carries some 130,000 distinct CDR3 sequences, about 25% of them seen once, and the ten largest clones take 27%. CDR1 and CDR2 (germline): MDHEN, SYDVKM. Between the trimmed V and J ends, which lost 4 bases and 0 bases, there was a span of 15 bases. CDR3 length: 16 residues. The receptor was derived from a human donor with low-grade glioma or glioblastoma, undergoing nonglioma brain surgery, or in good health (not recorded which). Sequenced sample: glioma tissue, nonneoplastic brain tissue, or PBMCs (not recorded which). The V call is TRBV28, the J call TRBJ1-1, with a possible D match to TRBD1 (6 bases). The CDR3 nucleotides read TGTGCCAGCAGTTCCCCCTTGGGGGCCGTGAACACTGAAGCTTTCTTT. Translation gives CASSSPLGAVNTEAFF.